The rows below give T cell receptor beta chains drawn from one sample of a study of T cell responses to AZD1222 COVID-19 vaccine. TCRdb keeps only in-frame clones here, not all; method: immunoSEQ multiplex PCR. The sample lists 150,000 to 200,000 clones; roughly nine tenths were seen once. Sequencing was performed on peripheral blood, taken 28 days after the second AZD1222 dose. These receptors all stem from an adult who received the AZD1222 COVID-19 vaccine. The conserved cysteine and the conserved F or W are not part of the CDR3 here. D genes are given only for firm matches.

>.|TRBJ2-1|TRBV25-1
ASSDSKGTAYNEQF
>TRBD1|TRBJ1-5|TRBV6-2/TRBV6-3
ASSNSRGAGPGQPQH
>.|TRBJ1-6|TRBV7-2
ASSDYGTGRWNNSPLH
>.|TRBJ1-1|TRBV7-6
ASSSTFIVGRGGFPEAF
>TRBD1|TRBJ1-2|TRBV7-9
ASSLGTGDGYT
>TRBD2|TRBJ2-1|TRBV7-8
ASIARGENNEQF
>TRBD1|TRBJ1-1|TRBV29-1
SVEGAQGATEAF
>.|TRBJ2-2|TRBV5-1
ASSFGGSLNTGELF
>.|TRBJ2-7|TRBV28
ASSLSRDLDSYEQY
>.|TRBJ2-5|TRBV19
ASSMGGLWQETQY
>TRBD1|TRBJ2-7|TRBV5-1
ASSLEVQDRGAYEQY